This record covers a single T cell receptor (beta chain). Its antigen is currently unknown. Tumor tissue was taken before any definitive surgery or chemotherapy was given. This specimen comes from a study of high-grade serous ovarian cancer treatment subgroups. Study background: On average, 14,192 reads and 7,000 to 8,500 unique TCR beta rearrangements were obtained per sample.

The germline V gene encodes CDR1 SGHRS and CDR2 YFSETQ. The CDR3 extends over 15 amino acids. V lost 4 bases and J 1 base, leaving 11 bases between the germline ends. Profiled with immunoSEQ multiplex PCR; TCRdb holds only in-frame clones, not every one. The sample has some 2,700 clones; 72% are singletons. Findings and limits, study-wide: Only CDR3 was analyzed; CDR1 and CDR2 were not.

Sequencing input: tumor tissue. The clonotype comes from a human donor with high-grade serous ovarian cancer. This rearrangement joins TRBV5-1 to TRBJ2-2, with D tentatively TRBD1 (6 bases). The CDR3 DNA follows: TGCGCCAGCAGCCTACAGGACAGGAACACCGGGGAGCTGTTTTTT. It yields the protein CASSLQDRNTGELFF.